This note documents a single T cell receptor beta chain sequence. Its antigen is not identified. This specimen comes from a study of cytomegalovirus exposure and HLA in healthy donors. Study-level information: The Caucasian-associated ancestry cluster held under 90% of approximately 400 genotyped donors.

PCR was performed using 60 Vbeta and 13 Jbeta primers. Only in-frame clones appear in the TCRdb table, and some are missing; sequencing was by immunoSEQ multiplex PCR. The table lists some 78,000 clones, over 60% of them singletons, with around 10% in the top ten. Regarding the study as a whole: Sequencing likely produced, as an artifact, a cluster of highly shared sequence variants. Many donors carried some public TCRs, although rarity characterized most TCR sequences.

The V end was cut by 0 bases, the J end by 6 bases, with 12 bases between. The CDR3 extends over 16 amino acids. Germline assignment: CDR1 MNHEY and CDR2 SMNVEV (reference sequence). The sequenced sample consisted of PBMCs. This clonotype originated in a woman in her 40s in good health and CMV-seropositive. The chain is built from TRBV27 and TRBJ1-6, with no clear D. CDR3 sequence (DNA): TGTGCCAGCAGTTTATCGCGGGTATCGGGTAATTCACCCCTCCACTTT. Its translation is CASSLSRVSGNSPLHF.